This record concerns one TCR beta chain sequence. The antigen is undetermined. The PCR made use of 60 Vbeta and 13 Jbeta primers. Profiled with immunoSEQ multiplex PCR; TCRdb holds only in-frame clones, not every one. The table lists some 90,000 clones, around 80% of them singletons. The data originate from a study of cytomegalovirus exposure and HLA in healthy donors. Study-wide results and limits: Later analysis revealed greater clonal expansion in HLA-associated TCR beta chains than in equally common others. In presence/absence analyses, roughly uniform sequencing depth across donors was assumed. Among TCR beta chains, those listed as cytomegalovirus-associated numbered some 170. Several of the most significant clusters were apparently associated with common viral pathogens in a later analysis.

Sequencing input: PBMCs. This TCR was recovered from a male donor in good health and CMV-seropositive.

CDR3: CASSRTGGGETQYF. The CDR3 DNA reads as TGTGCCAGCAGTCGGACAGGGGGCGGAGAGACCCAGTACTTC. The V call is TRBV5-4, the J call TRBJ2-5; 11 bases are a match to TRBD1. Germline V gene sequence: CDR1 SGHNT, CDR2 YYREEE (reference sequence). The CDR3 contains 14 residues. The V and J ends lost 5 bases and 4 bases, in that order; junction bases with no gene match: 4.